This entry describes one T cell receptor (beta chain). Its matching antigen is unknown. This specimen belongs to a study of cytomegalovirus exposure and HLA in healthy donors. General study results and limits: TCR beta chains numbering more than 150 were designated cytomegalovirus-associated. A few chains linked to CMV were shown in vitro to be specific for CMV antigens.

CDR3 length: 17 amino acids. Looked up from germline, CDR1 is SGHRS and CDR2 is YFSETQ. V shed 0 bases and J 0 bases; nucleotides not matched to a gene: 7. The PCR employed 60 Vbeta primers together with 13 Jbeta primers. Sequenced by immunoSEQ multiplex PCR; TCRdb stores in-frame clones only, minus some. The table lists around 100,000 clones, with about 3.5% in the top ten. The chain uses TRBV5-1 and TRBJ2-3, with 7 nucleotides matching TRBD2. The material sequenced was PBMCs. The receptor's source is a man aged 40-49 years in good health and CMV-seronegative. CDR3 nucleotide sequence: TGCGCCAGCAGCTTGGCCCCTAGCGGTTCTAGCACAGATACGCAGTATTTT. This gives the protein CASSLAPSGSSTDTQYF.